This T cell receptor beta chain was found in a study of immune evolution from preneoplasia to lung adenocarcinoma. Study-level findings and limits: Normal lung had highest clonality; later lesions appeared denser, more diverse.

To note about this clone: Its antigen remains unidentified.

V was shortened by 6 bases and J by 3 bases, with 14 bases between the two germline ends. This CDR3 comprises 14 residues. The germline gives CDR1 MNHEY, CDR2 SMNVEV (reference sequence). Assay: immunoSEQ multiplex PCR; the TCRdb copy retains only in-frame clones and omits some. The sample lists some 4,900 clones, 78% occurring once. This chain links TRBV27 with TRBJ1-1; D might be TRBD1 (5 bases). The sequencing input was FFPE normal lung tissue adjacent to the tumor. The receptor was isolated from a person between 50 and 69 years old with lung adenocarcinoma. CDR3 coding DNA: TGTGCCAGCAGACGACATCGGGGGTACACTGAAGCTTTCTTT. Protein product: CASRRHRGYTEAFF.